This T cell receptor (beta chain) was profiled in a study of T cells after yellow fever vaccination. Looking at the study overall: In the case of low-cell-number fractions, SMART-Seq v4 Ultra Low Input was used for preparation. Study results and caveats: Subsequent to the booster, the majority of primary-vaccination clones reappeared (around 97% CD4, approximately 90% CD8). Contamination of FACS-sorted repertoires by abundant clonotypes from the bulk population could occur.

Comments on this clonotype: Its antigen is not identified.

TCRdb ran MiXCR on the 5' RACE reads and lists one entry per CDR3 protein. Counted here are 200,000 to 250,000 distinct CDR3 sequences, 6% to 7.5% occurring once; the ten biggest clones make up around 0.9%. With 2 bases clipped from V and 1 base from J, the junction kept 8 bases outside the gene matches. Germline-derived CDR1 and CDR2 are GTSNPN and SVGIG (reference sequence). CDR3 size: 15 residues. The chain employs TRBV30 and TRBJ2-7, with 7 bases identical to TRBD1. The sample was CD4+ T cells sorted from PBMCs, taken 15 days after the yellow fever booster vaccination. The TCR sequence derives from a man in his thirties or forties who received the YFV17D yellow fever vaccine. Here the CDR3 DNA reads TGTGCCTGGAGTTTACAGGGACAGACGTCCTACGAGCAGTACTTC. This gives the protein CAWSLQGQTSYEQYF.